Listed here are 32 T cell receptor beta chains from one sample, sequenced in a study of blood T cell repertoires in COVID-19. Repertoires were generated with immunoSEQ multiplex PCR, while TCRdb's copy carries only in-frame clones and drops some. In the table there are tens of thousands of clones, roughly 80% of which are singletons. Sequencing was performed on peripheral blood. These TCRs come from a human donor in a cohort sampled during active or convalescent COVID-19.

CDR3 sequence: CASSQDTYNSPLHF. CDR3 DNA: TGTGCCAGCAGCCAGGACACTTATAATTCACCCCTCCACTTT. The V call is TRBV14, the J call TRBJ1-6; D perhaps matches TRBD1 (5 bases). The germline V gene has CDR1 SGHDN and CDR2 FVKESK. V dropped 3 bases and J dropped 4 bases, with 7 bases sitting between them. CDR3 length: 14 residues.

The chain couples TRBV21-1 to TRBJ1-2. TRBV21-1 counts as a pseudogene. The CDR3 consists of 12 residues. The CDR3 is CASKRRGGGYTF. The CDR3 DNA is TGTGCCAGCAAGCGGAGGGGCGGCGGCTACACCTTC.

V and J are TRBV19 and TRBJ1-5; perhaps TRBD1 as D (5 bases). Trimming cost V 7 bases and J 0 bases, with 13 bases left between them. This CDR3 region has 15 residues. CDR1 and CDR2 from the germline V gene are LNHDA and SQIVND (reference sequence). CDR3 nucleotide sequence: TGTGCCAGTACCCCTGGGACTGTTAGCAATCAGCCCCAGCATTTT. Translated: CASTPGTVSNQPQHF.

The rearrangement links TRBV2 to TRBJ1-1; the D gene is possibly TRBD1 (5 bases). CDR3 length equals 15 residues. Per germline, CDR1 SNHLY and CDR2 FYNNEI. V lost 3 bases and J 1 base, leaving 12 bases between the germline ends. CDR3 protein: CASSDDGRGNTEAFF. Written as DNA, the CDR3 is TGTGCCAGCAGTGACGACGGGAGGGGGAACACTGAAGCTTTCTTT. Drawing the rest from reference TRBV2 and TRBJ1-1, the complete variable domain is EPEVTQTPSHQVTQMGQEVILRCVPISNHLYFYWYRQILGQKVEFLVSFYNNEISEKSEIFDDQFSVERPDGSNFTLKIRSTKLEDSAMYFCASSDDGRGNTEAFFGQGTRLTVV.

The chain joins TRBV7-2 to TRBJ1-4, with D unclear. The length of the CDR3 is 14 residues. The V end was cut by 6 bases, the J end by 1 base, with 9 bases between. Germline assignment: CDR1 SGHTA and CDR2 FQGNSA. The CDR3: CASSPGGTNEKLFF. The CDR3 DNA is TGTGCCAGCAGTCCGGGAGGAACTAATGAAAAACTGTTTTTT.

The rearrangement uses TRBV4-1 and TRBJ2-3; 10 positions agree with TRBD2. From germline, CDR1 is MGHRA and CDR2 YSYEKL. J was trimmed by 4 bases and V by 0 bases; bases with no gene match: 10. CDR3 length: 18 residues. For the CDR3, the DNA is TGCGCCAGCAGCCAAGATCCGGGTAGCGGGGGGTTCCCAGATACGCAGTATTTT. Amino acids: CASSQDPGSGGFPDTQYF.

The V gene is TRBV3-1 (or the pseudogene TRBV3-2), the J gene TRBJ2-3; 8 bases line up with TRBD1. The V gene's germline CDR1 is LGHDT and CDR2 YNNKEL (reference sequence). The V and J ends lost 5 bases and 6 bases, in that order; junction bases with no gene match: 10. The CDR3 has 15 residues. In nucleotides, the CDR3 is TGTGCCAGCAGCTCCGCGGACAGGGAGGAGGATACGCAGTATTTT. It is translated as CASSSADREEDTQYF.

The rearrangement links TRBV7-2 to TRBJ2-6; TRBD1 aligns across 7 bases. The CDR3 sequence is 15 residues long. J was trimmed by 2 bases and V by 6 bases; bases with no gene match: 4. Germline V gene data show CDR1 as SGHTA and CDR2 as FQGNSA. The CDR3 protein is CASRPTGAGANVLTF. The CDR3 DNA reads as TGTGCCAGCAGGCCTACAGGGGCTGGGGCCAACGTCCTGACTTTC.

This clone is medium-sized in the sample. The V call is TRBV4-3, the J call TRBJ1-4, with D possibly matching TRBD1 (5 bases). The CDR3 is 14 amino acids. Deletions cut 8 bases from V and 8 bases from J, with 18 bases between. Germline values: CDR1 LGHNA, CDR2 YSLEER. The CDR3 DNA sequence: TGCGCCAGCTCCTTAACCGGGGGTGGGGAAAAACTGTTTTTT. As protein: CASSLTGGGEKLFF.

The rearrangement uses TRBV6-2 or TRBV6-3 and TRBJ2-3, with 12 nucleotides matching TRBD1. Germline trimming cut 0 bases from V and 4 bases from J; bases unmatched to any gene: 2. The germline gives CDR1 MNHEY, CDR2 SVGEGT. The CDR3 extends over 16 amino acids. The DNA of the CDR3 is TGTGCCAGCAGTTACTCGGGGACAGGGGGCCCAGATACGCAGTATTTT. It is translated as CASSYSGTGGPDTQYF.

This sequence joins TRBV6-6 and TRBJ1-3; TRBD1 is a possible D gene (5 bases). The germline gives CDR1 MNHNY, CDR2 SVGAGI (reference sequence). There are 13 residues in the CDR3. V was clipped by 7 bases and J by 7 bases, with 14 bases between them. The CDR3 DNA reads as TGTGCCAGCACCGGGGCTGGAGGGAACACCATATATTTT. Translated, it gives CASTGAGGNTIYF.

CDR3 DNA sequence: TGTGCCAGCAGCGCTCACGCACCAGGGGGCGGTGGAAACACCATATATTTT. Protein product: CASSAHAPGGGGNTIYF. The chain joins TRBV9 to TRBJ1-3; 8 nucleotides align to TRBD1. Germline V gene data show CDR1 as SGDLS and CDR2 as YYNGEE. The ends lost 3 bases at V and 3 bases at J; junction bases unmatched: 11. The CDR3 is 17 residues long.

The V gene is TRBV30, the J gene TRBJ1-1; D is unclear. This CDR3 region has 12 residues. Germline CDR1 is GTSNPN and CDR2 is SVGIG (reference sequence). V shed 2 bases and J shed 3 bases, with 7 bases lying between them. This chain's CDR3 is CAWSPTDTEAFF. CDR3 coding DNA: TGTGCCTGGAGTCCCACGGACACTGAAGCTTTCTTT. Full variable domain (missing parts from reference TRBV30 and TRBJ1-1): SQTIHQWPATLVQPVGSPLSLECTVEGTSNPNLYWYRQAAGRGLQLLFYSVGIGQISSEVPQNLSASRPQDRQFILSSKKLLLSDSGFYLCAWSPTDTEAFFGQGTRLTVV.

The gene calls are TRBV7-8 and TRBJ2-7, with TRBD1 matching 7 bases. Germline V lookup: CDR1 SGHVS, CDR2 FQNEAQ. The CDR3 loop spans 13 amino acids. The J segment lost 6 bases and the V segment lost 1 base, leaving 3 bases of the junction unmatched. CDR3 sequence reads: CASSLVAGGEQYF. CDR3 bases: TGTGCCAGCAGCTTAGTAGCAGGGGGCGAGCAGTACTTC.

CDR3 DNA: TGTGCCACCAGCGAAGGGACAGGGAATCCTGGAAACACCATATATTTT. Its translation: CATSEGTGNPGNTIYF. V usage is TRBV15 and J usage is TRBJ1-3, with 9 bases aligning to TRBD1. Losses at the gene ends were 5 bases for V and 2 bases for J; bases not matched to a gene: 7. The CDR3 totals 16 residues. CDR1 is LNHNV, CDR2 YYDKDF, per germline (reference sequence). Full variable domain (missing parts from reference TRBV15 and TRBJ1-3): DAMVIQNPRYQVTQFGKPVTLSCSQTLNHNVMYWYQQKSSQAPKLLFHYYDKDFNNEADTPDNFQSRRPNTSFCFLDIRSPGLGDTAMYLCATSEGTGNPGNTIYFGEGSWLTVV.

The chain joins TRBV7-9 to TRBJ1-6, with TRBD1 identical over 7 bases. The CDR3 covers 14 residues. With 1 base clipped from V and 7 bases from J, the junction kept 1 base outside the gene matches. CDR1 is SEHNR and CDR2 is FQNEAQ in the germline V gene (reference sequence). CDR3 residues: CASSLVQGNSPLHF. The CDR3 coding sequence is TGTGCCAGCAGCTTAGTACAGGGGAATTCACCCCTCCACTTT.

The chain joins TRBV11-2 to TRBJ1-3; D is ambiguous. Germline CDR1 is SGHAT and CDR2 is FQNNGV. V shed 0 bases and J shed 0 bases, with 3 bases lying between them. This CDR3 is built from 14 residues. The CDR3 DNA follows: TGTGCCAGCAGCTTAGACAGCTCTGGAAACACCATATATTTT. Amino acids: CASSLDSSGNTIYF.

The chain links TRBV5-6 to TRBJ1-4, with 7 bases lining up with TRBD1. The length of the CDR3 is 15 residues. Trimming at V came to 0 bases and at J to 6 bases, leaving 5 bases not matched to a gene. Germline assignment: CDR1 SGHDT and CDR2 YYEEEE. CDR3 in amino acids: CASSLVGGGHEKLFF. Written as DNA, the CDR3 is TGTGCCAGCAGCTTGGTTGGAGGGGGCCATGAAAAACTGTTTTTT. Combining the CDR3 with reference TRBV5-6 and TRBJ1-4 gives the whole variable domain DAGVTQSPTHLIKTRGQQVTLRCSPKSGHDTVSWYQQALGQGPQFIFQYYEEEERQRGNFPDRFSGHQFPNYSSELNVNALLLGDSALYLCASSLVGGGHEKLFFGSGTQLSVL.

This clone is large. This chain uses TRBV7-9 with TRBJ1-5, with 10 bases lining up with TRBD1. There are 16 residues in the CDR3. Germline V gene sequence: CDR1 SEHNR, CDR2 FQNEAQ (reference sequence). The ends lost 1 base at V and 2 bases at J; junction bases unmatched: 2. CDR3 loop: CASSLGGTGGNQPQHF. As DNA, the CDR3 is TGTGCCAGCAGCTTAGGTGGGACAGGGGGCAATCAGCCCCAGCATTTT.

The chain combines TRBV19 with TRBJ1-2; TRBD1 agrees at 9 bases. Germline V gene lookup returns CDR1 LNHDA and CDR2 SQIVND (reference sequence). The CDR3 length is 15 residues. With V trimmed by 7 bases and J by 0 bases, 6 bases remained unmatched. CDR3 residues: CASTDRGMTNYGYTF. The CDR3 bases are TGTGCCAGTACGGACAGGGGTATGACTAACTATGGCTACACCTTC.

CDR3 residues: CASSFDRARSPLHF. CDR3 sequence (DNA): TGTGCCAGCAGTTTCGACAGGGCACGGTCACCCCTCCACTTT. The rearrangement links TRBV6-5 to TRBJ1-6; TRBD1 agrees at 7 bases. The CDR3 length is 14 residues. Germline V gives CDR1 MNHEY, CDR2 SVGAGI. The V gene end was trimmed by 4 bases and the J gene end by 10 bases; junction bases not matched to a gene: 7.

The rearrangement links TRBV27 to TRBJ1-2, with D perhaps matching TRBD1 (5 bases). The length of the CDR3 is 13 residues. The germline V gene encodes CDR1 MNHEY and CDR2 SMNVEV (reference sequence). Trimming removed 8 bases at V and 3 bases at J, with 13 bases between. The CDR3 is CASSVTGYYGYTF. The CDR3 nucleotides are TGTGCCAGCTCCGTCACAGGTTACTATGGCTACACCTTC.

This clone came up a few times. The chain employs TRBV4-2 and TRBJ2-7; D might be TRBD1 (5 bases). This CDR3 has 15 amino acids. CDR1 LGHNA and CDR2 YNFKEQ come from the germline V gene. V lost 0 bases and J 6 bases, leaving 15 bases between the germline ends. DNA of the CDR3: TGTGCCAGCAGCCAAGATCAACAGGAAGTAGGCGAGCAGTACTTC. The encoded protein is CASSQDQQEVGEQYF.

V usage is TRBV5-4 and J usage is TRBJ2-5, with unresolved D. There are 12 residues in the CDR3. V was pared by 4 bases and J by 2 bases, with 6 bases between. Germline values: CDR1 SGHNT, CDR2 YYREEE (reference sequence). The DNA for the CDR3 is TGTGCCAGCAGCGCAGATCAAGAGACCCAGTACTTC. As protein: CASSADQETQYF.

J is TRBJ1-1 and V is TRBV14, with 7 nucleotides matching TRBD1. This CDR3 region has 12 residues. Germline values: CDR1 SGHDN, CDR2 FVKESK. The V and J ends lost 2 bases and 14 bases, in that order; junction bases with no gene match: 8. Here the CDR3 DNA reads TGTGCCAGCAGCCAAACAAAACAGGGGTGCTTCTTT. Residues: CASSQTKQGCFF.

The sample holds one count of this clone. The chain carries TRBV6-5 and TRBJ2-5, with a possible D match to TRBD2 (6 bases). The germline V gene encodes CDR1 MNHEY and CDR2 SVGAGI. Trimming pared 3 bases from V and 5 bases from J, leaving 16 bases between. The length of the CDR3 is 15 residues. CDR3 DNA: TGTGCCAGCAGTTATGATGGACGGGGGAGGGAGACCCAGTACTTC. This encodes CASSYDGRGRETQYF.

V and J are TRBV19 and TRBJ1-2, with D tentatively TRBD1 (6 bases). Trimming shortened V by 4 bases and J by 1 base, and 13 bases separated the two germline ends. Germline lookup yields CDR1 LNHDA and CDR2 SQIVND (reference sequence). This CDR3 has 15 residues. The CDR3 loop reads CASSRPGTNNYGYTF. In DNA, the CDR3 is TGTGCCAGTAGTAGACCCGGGACAAATAACTATGGCTACACCTTC.

This chain joins TRBV7-9 and TRBJ1-5; TRBD1 aligns across 7 bases. Trimming at V came to 4 bases and at J to 4 bases, leaving 10 bases not matched to a gene. The CDR3 covers 16 residues. In germline, CDR1 is SEHNR, CDR2 FQNEAQ (reference sequence). For the CDR3, the DNA is TGTGCCAGCAGCTCGCCTGACAGGGCGGGGAATCAGCCCCAGCATTTT. It is translated as CASSSPDRAGNQPQHF.

This clone was seen only a few times. The chain is built from TRBV3-1 (or the pseudogene TRBV3-2) and TRBJ2-2, with D perhaps matching TRBD2 (6 bases). This CDR3 has 17 amino acids. V shed 0 bases and J shed 2 bases, with 13 bases lying between them. CDR1 LGHDT and CDR2 YNNKEL come from the germline V gene (reference sequence). The CDR3 region is CASSQEKWRGNTGELFF. The CDR3, as DNA: TGTGCCAGCAGCCAAGAGAAGTGGCGGGGCAACACCGGGGAGCTGTTTTTT.

This chain uses TRBV7-2 with TRBJ2-3; TRBD1 matches 9 bases. Germline CDR1 is SGHTA and CDR2 is FQGNSA. The CDR3 is 15 residues long. With 5 bases clipped from V and 1 base from J, the junction kept 4 bases outside the gene matches. CDR3 bases: TGTGCCAGCAGCGAAAGGACAGGGGGCACAGATACGCAGTATTTT. Protein product: CASSERTGGTDTQYF.

The chain links TRBV6-6 to TRBJ1-3; TRBD1 matches 7 bases. CDR3 length equals 19 residues. CDR1 MNHNY and CDR2 SVGAGI come from the germline V gene (reference sequence). The V gene end was trimmed by 5 bases and the J gene end by 4 bases; junction bases not matched to a gene: 20. The CDR3: CASSRRFMTGLFVGNTIYF. In nucleotides, the CDR3 is TGTGCCAGCAGTCGACGATTCATGACAGGGCTGTTTGTCGGAAACACCATATATTTT.

The chain is built from TRBV19 and TRBJ1-2; 7 nucleotides line up with TRBD1. Germline V gene data show CDR1 as LNHDA and CDR2 as SQIVND (reference sequence). Trimming at V came to 6 bases and at J to 4 bases, leaving 8 bases not matched to a gene. There are 14 residues in the CDR3. As DNA, the CDR3 is TGTGCCAGTAGCCCCCAGACAGGGACCTATGGCTACACCTTC. It is translated as CASSPQTGTYGYTF. Based on the CDR3 plus reference TRBV19 and TRBJ1-2, the full variable domain is DGGITQSPKYLFRKEGQNVTLSCEQNLNHDAMYWYRQDPGQGLRLIYYSQIVNDFQKGDIAEGYSVSREKKESFPLTVTSAQKNPTAFYLCASSPQTGTYGYTFGSGTRLTVV.